The 5 T cell receptor beta chains presented below share a single source sample, sequenced in a study of T-cell reconstitution after alpha-beta-depleted transplantation in children (dated by TCRdb to the mid-2010s). According to the study, the label for this sample's treatment or condition signals: allogeneic hematopoietic cell transplantation with graft depleted of TCRalphabeta T cells and CD19 B cells. The library was produced with PCR. The reads were generated on an Illumina HiSeq 2500. To normalize quantification of the TCRbeta repertoire, the TCR libraries were built with molecular barcoding that relied on unique molecular identifiers. The public sequencing data were trimmed at Q25 with fastp and processed into clonotypes with MiXCR by TCRdb, which kept only in-frame beta chains. Rows are combined by CDR3 protein, so each entry shows the most common genes and DNA. The sample table shows around 700,000 distinct CDR3 sequences, and about 12% are seen once. Together, the top ten hold 0.75% to 0.85% of the sample.

The starting material was PBMCs, obtained before TCRalphabeta/CD19-depleted stem cell transplant. Source of these receptors: a girl aged 2 to 10 with congenital amegakaryocytic thrombocytopenia, due to receive a stem cell transplant.

Regarding this clonotype: A much more abundant neighbour one base away suggests this may be a read error. In DNA, the CDR3 is TGCGCCAGCAACATTACAGGGTCTGGTCCGGAGACCCAGTACTTC. The encoded protein is CASNITGSGPETQYF. V usage is TRBV5-1 and J usage is TRBJ2-5, with a weak D call TRBD1 (6 bases). The CDR3 loop spans 15 amino acids. Trimming left V 6 bases short and J 5 bases short, with 20 bases between. CDR1 is SGHRS and CDR2 is YFSETQ in the germline V gene.

This clonotype has a count of ten or more. The V and J genes are TRBV20-1 and TRBJ2-2; possibly TRBD1 or TRBD2 for D (5 bases each). The germline gives CDR1 DFQATT, CDR2 SNEGSKA (reference sequence). CDR3 length equals 16 residues. Trimming stripped 0 bases from V and 0 bases from J, with 11 bases between. The CDR3 loop reads CSARDPGATNTGELFF. The CDR3 DNA follows: TGCAGTGCTAGAGATCCCGGGGCCACGAACACCGGGGAGCTGTTTTTT.

V usage is TRBV27 and J usage is TRBJ1-3; D is undetermined. Trimming shortened V by 0 bases and J by 0 bases, and 6 bases separated the two germline ends. Germline V lookup: CDR1 MNHEY, CDR2 SMNVEV (reference sequence). This CDR3 comprises 15 residues. CDR3 sequence reads: CASSLSLNSGNTIYF. The CDR3 bases are TGTGCCAGCAGTTTATCTCTGAACTCTGGAAACACCATATATTTT.

The chain couples TRBV11-2 to TRBJ2-7, with no clear D. CDR3 length: 14 residues. The ends were cut back, 1 base at V and 0 bases at J, with 7 bases in the middle. Germline CDR1 and CDR2: SGHAT and FQNNGV. The CDR3 region has the DNA TGTGCCAGCAGCTTAGTCGCAACCTCCTACGAGCAGTACTTC. Protein: CASSLVATSYEQYF.

At least ten counts were recorded for this clonotype. This sequence joins TRBV20-1 and TRBJ1-5; D gene ambiguous. Germline assignment: CDR1 DFQATT and CDR2 SNEGSKA (reference sequence). This CDR3 has 14 residues. V lost 6 bases, J lost 2 bases, and 14 bases lay in between. Here the CDR3 reads CSATSRTGNQPQHF. The CDR3 DNA is TGCAGTGCCACATCTCGTACGGGCAATCAGCCCCAGCATTTT.